The rows below give T cell receptor beta chains drawn from one sample of a study of T cells and Merkel cell carcinoma outcomes. Data came from immunoSEQ multiplex PCR; TCRdb stores just in-frame clones and leaves some out. Seen here are about 6,700 clones, less than 95% observed once, and the top ten hold about 3%. Sequencing was done on a sample of tumor tissue from Merkel cell carcinoma. These receptors all stem from a human donor with Merkel cell carcinoma. The conserved cysteine and the conserved F or W are not part of the CDR3 here. The D gene is left open where the match is weak. Not every row has a clone size; where given, it reads once, few, many or a size class.

V: TRBV7-2
D: .
J: TRBJ1-4
size: .
CDR3: ASSLSGVLNEKLF

V: TRBV10-3
D: .
J: TRBJ1-4
size: once
CDR3: AINGAPDEKLF

V: TRBV5-4
D: .
J: TRBJ1-2
size: .
CDR3: ASSFRDRANYGYT

V: TRBV28
D: .
J: TRBJ1-5
size: .
CDR3: ASSSIGGGQPQH

V: TRBV7-2
D: .
J: TRBJ2-7
size: once
CDR3: ASSRDRPGEQY

V: TRBV4-3
D: TRBD1
J: TRBJ2-7
size: .
CDR3: ASSRVQGPSSSYEQY

V: TRBV9
D: TRBD1
J: TRBJ2-1
size: .
CDR3: ASREGQTSNEQF

V: TRBV2
D: TRBD2
J: TRBJ2-1
size: once
CDR3: ASAWDSGGNEQF

V: TRBV5-4
D: TRBD1
J: TRBJ1-1
size: .
CDR3: ASSQMTGGTEAF

V: TRBV6-1
D: .
J: TRBJ1-2
size: .
CDR3: ASSDLGRSNYGYT

V: TRBV9
D: .
J: TRBJ2-3
size: .
CDR3: ASSPSVGGATDTQY

V: TRBV5-1
D: TRBD1
J: TRBJ2-5
size: once
CDR3: ASSTGQGIIETQY

V: TRBV5-4
D: TRBD1
J: TRBJ1-2
size: .
CDR3: ASSIRTGGYT

V: TRBV30
D: .
J: TRBJ1-2
size: .
CDR3: AWSRLRGNEANYGYT

V: TRBV25-1
D: TRBD1
J: TRBJ1-1
size: .
CDR3: ASSGHRGPEAF

V: TRBV4-1
D: .
J: TRBJ1-6
size: .
CDR3: ASSQPLDRRRSPLH

V: TRBV6-1
D: .
J: TRBJ1-2
size: .
CDR3: ASSESGYYGYT

V: TRBV4-2
D: TRBD1
J: TRBJ2-7
size: .
CDR3: ASSHPGTQGAYEQY

V: TRBV19
D: .
J: TRBJ2-2
size: .
CDR3: AMRDNTGELF

V: TRBV30
D: .
J: TRBJ1-2
size: .
CDR3: AWSVQQVYGYT

V: TRBV5-4
D: .
J: TRBJ1-2
size: .
CDR3: ASSLAEGWYGYT

V: TRBV7-9
D: .
J: TRBJ2-1
size: .
CDR3: ASSPGLWRNNEQF

V: TRBV25-1
D: .
J: TRBJ1-2
size: .
CDR3: ASSEGDQGGYT

V: TRBV6-4
D: TRBD2
J: TRBJ2-1
size: .
CDR3: ASSAGTSHEQF

V: TRBV5-4
D: TRBD1
J: TRBJ2-7
size: .
CDR3: ASSSRTGVEQY

V: TRBV6-6
D: .
J: TRBJ1-1
size: .
CDR3: ASTLPGSGEAF

V: TRBV6-1
D: .
J: TRBJ2-5
size: .
CDR3: ASSVELSYGVKTQY

V: TRBV5-1
D: .
J: TRBJ1-2
size: once
CDR3: ASSLATAGGYT

V: TRBV10-3
D: TRBD1
J: TRBJ1-4
size: .
CDR3: AISRQGFNEKLF

V: TRBV11-2
D: TRBD1
J: TRBJ2-3
size: once
CDR3: ASSSLGTGGPTDTQY

V: TRBV19
D: .
J: TRBJ1-6
size: .
CDR3: ASKAEQTSYNSPLH

V: TRBV23-1
D: .
J: TRBJ2-7
size: .
CDR3: ASSQGPPTYEQY

V: TRBV18
D: .
J: TRBJ2-1
size: .
CDR3: ASSPLQGTDEQF

V: TRBV30
D: .
J: TRBJ1-3
size: .
CDR3: AWSAGGSGNTIY

V: TRBV27
D: .
J: TRBJ2-7
size: .
CDR3: ASSLSTEYEQY

V: TRBV7-2
D: TRBD1
J: TRBJ1-4
size: .
CDR3: ASSLEGSGTALF

V: TRBV2
D: TRBD1
J: TRBJ1-5
size: .
CDR3: ASRTGGVSNQPQH

V: TRBV29-1
D: .
J: TRBJ2-5
size: .
CDR3: SVKRAMVETQY

V: TRBV5-4
D: .
J: TRBJ1-2
size: .
CDR3: ASSLGEGSGPYT

V: TRBV30
D: .
J: TRBJ2-1
size: .
CDR3: AWRRELGDNEQF

V: TRBV6-1
D: .
J: TRBJ2-3
size: .
CDR3: ASKSGVFTDTQY

V: TRBV2
D: .
J: TRBJ1-2
size: .
CDR3: ASSDYGYT

V: TRBV5-1
D: TRBD1
J: TRBJ1-6
size: .
CDR3: ASSLGTGAKNSPLH

V: TRBV5-6
D: .
J: TRBJ2-5
size: few
CDR3: ASSLWPPETQY

V: TRBV7-3
D: .
J: TRBJ1-2
size: .
CDR3: ASSLMEGYGYT

V: TRBV21-1
D: .
J: TRBJ1-1
size: once
CDR3: ASSSGTIPEAF

V: TRBV5-4
D: .
J: TRBJ2-7
size: .
CDR3: ASSSRSYEQY

V: TRBV4-2
D: .
J: TRBJ2-2
size: .
CDR3: ASSQESLNTGELF

V: TRBV30
D: .
J: TRBJ1-2
size: .
CDR3: AWRLTGLTYGYT

V: TRBV6-5
D: TRBD1
J: TRBJ1-6
size: once
CDR3: ASSYLQGESSPLH

V: TRBV30
D: TRBD2
J: TRBJ2-2
size: .
CDR3: AWRGAGATRGTGELF

V: TRBV10-3
D: .
J: TRBJ2-1
size: .
CDR3: AISSRAGANSYNEQF

V: TRBV27
D: .
J: TRBJ1-5
size: .
CDR3: ASSSDSNQPQH

V: TRBV4-1
D: TRBD1
J: TRBJ1-1
size: .
CDR3: ASSQEAGGLNTEAF

V: TRBV9
D: .
J: TRBJ1-4
size: .
CDR3: ASSRRVGEKLF

V: TRBV5-8
D: TRBD2
J: TRBJ2-3
size: .
CDR3: ASSPGGESTDTQY

V: TRBV7-2
D: TRBD1
J: TRBJ2-4
size: .
CDR3: ASSSDRGDIQY